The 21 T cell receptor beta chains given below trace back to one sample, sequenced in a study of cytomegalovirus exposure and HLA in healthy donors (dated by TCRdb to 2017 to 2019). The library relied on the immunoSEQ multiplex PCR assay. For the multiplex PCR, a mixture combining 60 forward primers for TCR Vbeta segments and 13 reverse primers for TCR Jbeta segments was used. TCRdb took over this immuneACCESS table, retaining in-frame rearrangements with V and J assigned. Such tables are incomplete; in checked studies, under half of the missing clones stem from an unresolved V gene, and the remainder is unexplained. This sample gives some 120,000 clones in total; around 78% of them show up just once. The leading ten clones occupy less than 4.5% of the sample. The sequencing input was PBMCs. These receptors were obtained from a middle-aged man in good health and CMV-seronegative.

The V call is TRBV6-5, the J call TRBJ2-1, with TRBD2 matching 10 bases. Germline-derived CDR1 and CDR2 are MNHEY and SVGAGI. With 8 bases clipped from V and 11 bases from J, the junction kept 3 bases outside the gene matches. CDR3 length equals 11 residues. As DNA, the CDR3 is TGTGCCAGCTTAGCGGGGGGTAAGCAGTTCTTC. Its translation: CASLAGGKQFF.

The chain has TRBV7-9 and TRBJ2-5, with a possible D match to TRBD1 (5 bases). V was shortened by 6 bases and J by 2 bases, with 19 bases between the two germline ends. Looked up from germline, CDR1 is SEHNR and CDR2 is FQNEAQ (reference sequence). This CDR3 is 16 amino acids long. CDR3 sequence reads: CASSHLGRDRQETQYF. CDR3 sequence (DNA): TGTGCCAGCAGTCACTTAGGCAGGGATCGACAAGAGACCCAGTACTTC. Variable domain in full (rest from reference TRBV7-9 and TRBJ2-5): DTGVSQNPRHKITKRGQNVTFRCDPISEHNRLYWYRQTLGQGPEFLTYFQNEAQLEKSRLLSDRFSAERPKGSFSTLEIQRTEQGDSAMYLCASSHLGRDRQETQYFGPGTRLLVL.

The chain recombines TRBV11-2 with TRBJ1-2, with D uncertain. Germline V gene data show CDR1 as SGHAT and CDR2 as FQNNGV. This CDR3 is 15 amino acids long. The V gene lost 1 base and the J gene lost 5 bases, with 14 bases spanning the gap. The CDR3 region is CASSLVSTALYGYTF. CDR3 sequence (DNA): TGTGCCAGCAGCTTAGTCTCCACAGCCCTGTATGGCTACACCTTC.

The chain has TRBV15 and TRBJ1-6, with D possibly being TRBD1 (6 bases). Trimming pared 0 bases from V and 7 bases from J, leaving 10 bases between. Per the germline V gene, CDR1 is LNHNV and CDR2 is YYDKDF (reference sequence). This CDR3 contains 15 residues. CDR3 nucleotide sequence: TGTGCCACCAGCAGAGAGGGGGGGCCCAATTCACCCCTCCACTTT. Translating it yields CATSREGGPNSPLHF.

CDR3 protein: CASSLPSTDTQYF. CDR3 bases: TGTGCCAGCAGCTTACCTAGCACAGATACGCAGTATTTT. The V gene is TRBV11-3, the J gene TRBJ2-3; no firm D call. The CDR3 extends over 13 amino acids. Trimming shortened V by 2 bases and J by 0 bases, and 3 bases separated the two germline ends. In germline, CDR1 is SGHNT, CDR2 YENEEA.

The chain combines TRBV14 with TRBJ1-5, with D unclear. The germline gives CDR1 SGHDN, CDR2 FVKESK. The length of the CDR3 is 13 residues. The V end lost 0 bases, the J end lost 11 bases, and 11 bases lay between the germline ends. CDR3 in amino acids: CASSQDVVSAQHF. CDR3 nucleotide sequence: TGTGCCAGCAGCCAAGATGTCGTTTCAGCCCAGCATTTT.

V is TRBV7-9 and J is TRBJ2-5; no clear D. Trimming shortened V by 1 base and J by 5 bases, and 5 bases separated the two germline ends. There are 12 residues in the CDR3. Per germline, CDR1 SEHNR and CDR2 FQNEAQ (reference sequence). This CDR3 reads CASSLGAETQYF. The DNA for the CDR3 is TGTGCCAGCAGCTTAGGAGCCGAGACCCAGTACTTC.

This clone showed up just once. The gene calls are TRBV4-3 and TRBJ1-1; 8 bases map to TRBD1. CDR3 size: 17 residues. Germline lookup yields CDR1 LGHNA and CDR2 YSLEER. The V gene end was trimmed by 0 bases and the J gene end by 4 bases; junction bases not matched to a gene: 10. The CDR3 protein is CASSQDRAIGTGTEAFF. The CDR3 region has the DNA TGCGCCAGCAGCCAAGATCGTGCTATTGGGACAGGCACTGAAGCTTTCTTT.

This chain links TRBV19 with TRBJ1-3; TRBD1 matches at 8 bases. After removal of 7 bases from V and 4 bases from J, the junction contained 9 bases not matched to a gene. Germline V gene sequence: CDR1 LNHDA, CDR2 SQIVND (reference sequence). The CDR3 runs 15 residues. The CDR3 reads CASKPQGEPGNTIYF. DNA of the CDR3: TGTGCCAGTAAACCACAGGGGGAACCAGGAAACACCATATATTTT.

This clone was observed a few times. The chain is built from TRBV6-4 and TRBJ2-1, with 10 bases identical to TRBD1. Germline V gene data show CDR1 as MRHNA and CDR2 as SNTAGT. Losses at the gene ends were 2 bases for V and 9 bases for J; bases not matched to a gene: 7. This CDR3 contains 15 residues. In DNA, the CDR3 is TGTGCCAGCAGTGACACCTCCCGGGACAGGGGTGAGCAGTTCTTC. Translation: CASSDTSRDRGEQFF.

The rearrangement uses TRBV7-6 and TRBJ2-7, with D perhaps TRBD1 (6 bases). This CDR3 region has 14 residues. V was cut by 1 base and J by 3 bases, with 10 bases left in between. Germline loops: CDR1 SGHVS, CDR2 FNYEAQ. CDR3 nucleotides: TGTGCCAGCAGCTTAGAAGTAGGGGGCTACGAGCAGTACTTC. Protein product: CASSLEVGGYEQYF.

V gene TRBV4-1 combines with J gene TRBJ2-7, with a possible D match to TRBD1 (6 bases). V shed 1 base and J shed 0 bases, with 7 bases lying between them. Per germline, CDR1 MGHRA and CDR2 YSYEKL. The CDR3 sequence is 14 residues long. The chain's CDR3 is CASSQAGDSYEQYF. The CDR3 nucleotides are TGCGCCAGCAGCCAAGCAGGGGACTCCTACGAGCAGTACTTC.

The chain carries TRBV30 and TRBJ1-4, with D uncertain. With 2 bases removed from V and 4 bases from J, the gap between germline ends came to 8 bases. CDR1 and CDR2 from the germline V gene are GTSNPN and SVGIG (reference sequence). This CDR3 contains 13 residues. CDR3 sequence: CAWSLQNNEKLFF. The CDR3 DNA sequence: TGTGCCTGGAGTCTGCAGAATAATGAAAAACTGTTTTTT. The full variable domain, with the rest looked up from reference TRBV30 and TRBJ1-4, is SQTIHQWPATLVQPVGSPLSLECTVEGTSNPNLYWYRQAAGRGLQLLFYSVGIGQISSEVPQNLSASRPQDRQFILSSKKLLLSDSGFYLCAWSLQNNEKLFFGSGTQLSVL.

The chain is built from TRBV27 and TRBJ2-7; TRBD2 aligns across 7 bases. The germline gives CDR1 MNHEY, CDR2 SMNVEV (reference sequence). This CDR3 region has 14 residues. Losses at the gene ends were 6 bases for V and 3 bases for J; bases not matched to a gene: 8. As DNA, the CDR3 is TGTGCCAGCAGATTGGGGGGGTACAACTACGAGCAGTACTTC. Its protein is CASRLGGYNYEQYF.

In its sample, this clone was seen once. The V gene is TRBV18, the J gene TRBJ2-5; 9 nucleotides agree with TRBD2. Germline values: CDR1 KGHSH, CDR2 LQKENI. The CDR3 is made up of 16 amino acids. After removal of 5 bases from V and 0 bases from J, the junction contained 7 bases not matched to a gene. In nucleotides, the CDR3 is TGTGCCAGCTCAACAACTAGCGGGCGAAACCAAGAGACCCAGTACTTC. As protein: CASSTTSGRNQETQYF.

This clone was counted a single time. CDR3 in DNA: TGTGCCAGCAGTGCCCCCACGGGACTAGCGGGGGGGAATGAGCAGTTCTTC. It specifies CASSAPTGLAGGNEQFF. The chain is built from TRBV9 and TRBJ2-1, with TRBD2 matching 16 bases. Germline V gene lookup returns CDR1 SGDLS and CDR2 YYNGEE. V shed 5 bases and J 7 bases; nucleotides not matched to a gene: 9. This CDR3 comprises 17 residues.

This CDR3 reads CASSLVPRHSYEQYF. The CDR3 nucleotides read TGTGCCAGCAGCTTAGTCCCCAGGCACTCCTACGAGCAGTACTTC. V and J are TRBV11-2 and TRBJ2-7; no reliable D call. Germline V lookup: CDR1 SGHAT, CDR2 FQNNGV. CDR3 length: 15 amino acids. V lost 1 base, J lost 0 bases, and 10 bases lay in between.

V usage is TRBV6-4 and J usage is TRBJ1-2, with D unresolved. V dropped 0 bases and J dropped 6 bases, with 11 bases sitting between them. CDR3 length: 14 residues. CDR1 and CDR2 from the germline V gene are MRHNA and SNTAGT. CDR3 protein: CASSDSVGVDGYTF. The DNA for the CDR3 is TGTGCCAGCAGTGACTCGGTAGGAGTTGATGGCTACACCTTC.

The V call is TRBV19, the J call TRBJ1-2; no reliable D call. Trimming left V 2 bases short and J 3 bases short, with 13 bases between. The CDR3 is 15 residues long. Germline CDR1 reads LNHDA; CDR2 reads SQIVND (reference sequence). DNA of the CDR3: TGTGCCAGTAGTATACAGTTTTCGAATGACTATGGCTACACCTTC. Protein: CASSIQFSNDYGYTF.

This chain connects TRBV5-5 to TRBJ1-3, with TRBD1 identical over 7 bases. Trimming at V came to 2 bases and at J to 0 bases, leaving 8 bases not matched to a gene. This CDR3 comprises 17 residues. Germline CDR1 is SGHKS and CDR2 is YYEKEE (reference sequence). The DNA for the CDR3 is TGTGCCAGCAGCTTTAACACTCGGGACAGCTCTGGAAACACCATATATTTT. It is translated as CASSFNTRDSSGNTIYF.

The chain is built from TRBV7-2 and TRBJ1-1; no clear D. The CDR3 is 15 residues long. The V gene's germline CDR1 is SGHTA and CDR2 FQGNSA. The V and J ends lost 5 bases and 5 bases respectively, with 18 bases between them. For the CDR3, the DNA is TGTGCCAGCAGCCAAACCCTGGGGAGTTGGACTGAAGCTTTCTTT. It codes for CASSQTLGSWTEAFF. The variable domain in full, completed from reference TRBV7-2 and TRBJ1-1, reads GAGVSQSPSNKVTEKGKDVELRCDPISGHTALYWYRQSLGQGLEFLIYFQGNSAPDKSGLPSDRFSAERTGGSVSTLTIQRTQQEDSAVYLCASSQTLGSWTEAFFGQGTRLTVV.